These 22 T cell receptor beta chains were all obtained from the same sample, sequenced in a study of T-cell reconstitution after alpha-beta-depleted transplantation in children. Using unique molecular identifiers, the investigators prepared the TCRbeta library. A single record per CDR3 protein comes from TCRdb applying MiXCR to the PCR reads. The data hold about 230,000 distinct CDR3 sequences, with 8% to 10% observed a single time. The sequenced sample was PBMCs from the stem cell graft donor, obtained from the stem cell graft. The receptor set was obtained from a human donor who donated a stem cell graft to a child with acute lymphoblastic leukemia.

This clonotype was seen at least ten times. This rearrangement joins TRBV20-1 to TRBJ2-7; no definite D call. Trimming took off 1 base at V and 0 bases at J, with 10 bases between the two ends. There are 14 residues in the CDR3. Germline CDR1 and CDR2: DFQATT and SNEGSKA (reference sequence). The CDR3, as DNA: TGCAGTGCTAGAGGGGGTAGTCCCTCCTACGAGCAGTACTTC. It encodes CSARGGSPSYEQYF.

A few counts support this clonotype. The chain uses TRBV18 and TRBJ2-1; D is unclear. The CDR3 contains 11 residues. V gave up 5 bases and J gave up 5 bases, with 4 bases separating them. Germline lookup yields CDR1 KGHSH and CDR2 LQKENI. The CDR3 nucleotides read TGTGCCAGCTCAGCCGACAATGAGCAGTTCTTC. Protein: CASSADNEQFF.

This clonotype was seen ten or more times. The V and J genes are TRBV20-1 and TRBJ2-2; 9 bases align to TRBD1. This CDR3 region has 15 residues. V shed 1 base, J shed 1 base, and the junction held 1 base outside the gene matches. Germline V gene data show CDR1 as DFQATT and CDR2 as SNEGSKA (reference sequence). CDR3 sequence reads: CSARGTGVNTGELFF. CDR3 bases: TGCAGTGCTAGAGGGACAGGGGTGAACACCGGGGAGCTGTTTTTT.

This clonotype came up a few times. This sequence joins TRBV5-6 and TRBJ1-1, with unresolved D. The germline CDR1 and CDR2 sequences are SGHDT and YYEEEE. The CDR3 spans 12 residues. Deletions cut 2 bases from V and 1 base from J, with 3 bases between. The CDR3 sequence: CASSFQNTEAFF. CDR3 sequence (DNA): TGTGCCAGCAGCTTTCAGAACACTGAAGCTTTCTTT.

In DNA, the CDR3 is TGTGCCATCAGTGATAGTGGAGAAGGTGAAGCTTTCTTT. Translated, it gives CAISDSGEGEAFF. The V and J genes are TRBV10-3 and TRBJ1-1; D remains ambiguous. Trimming stripped 3 bases from V and 7 bases from J, with 12 bases between. The CDR3 runs 13 residues. Germline V gene lookup returns CDR1 ENHRY and CDR2 SYGVKD.

This clonotype was seen more than once but under ten times. The CDR3 region has the DNA TGTGCCAGCAGCTTTAGGGCCGGGACAGGTCTAGAGACCCAGTACTTC. Protein product: CASSFRAGTGLETQYF. This chain joins TRBV7-9 and TRBJ2-5; 8 bases align to TRBD1. Trimming took 3 bases from V and 4 from J; bases not matched to a gene: 10. Germline V gives CDR1 SEHNR, CDR2 FQNEAQ (reference sequence). The CDR3 length is 16 residues.

This sequence joins TRBV7-2 and TRBJ2-2; D might be TRBD1 (5 bases). V lost 5 bases and J lost 6, with 13 bases in between. Germline V lookup: CDR1 SGHTA, CDR2 FQGNSA. This CDR3 spans 14 amino acids. The CDR3 sequence is CASSLWGLSGELFF. The CDR3 DNA is TGTGCCAGCAGCCTATGGGGCCTCTCCGGGGAGCTGTTTTTT.

The CDR3 sequence: CASSLDRPEAFF. The CDR3 DNA is TGTGCCAGCAGCTTAGACAGGCCTGAAGCTTTCTTT. The rearrangement joins TRBV7-2 to TRBJ1-1, with a possible D match to TRBD1 (5 bases). Per the germline V gene, CDR1 is SGHTA and CDR2 is FQGNSA. This CDR3 spans 12 amino acids. The V end was cut by 1 base, the J end by 6 bases, with 6 bases between.

The V gene is TRBV12-3 or TRBV12-4, the J gene TRBJ2-5; 10 bases are shared with TRBD2. V dropped 3 bases and J dropped 3; count of bases not matched to a gene: 7. The CDR3 is made up of 16 amino acids. This CDR3 reads CASSFEASGGEETQYF. CDR3 DNA: TGTGCCAGCAGTTTCGAGGCTAGCGGGGGAGAAGAGACCCAGTACTTC.

This clonotype was found many times. The J gene is TRBJ2-7, the V gene TRBV28; D possibly corresponds to TRBD1 (6 bases). Germline V CDR1 and CDR2: MDHEN, SYDVKM. This CDR3 region has 14 residues. V lost 6 bases and J 6 bases, leaving 18 bases between the germline ends. This CDR3 is CASSLGQPLSEQYF. Written as DNA, the CDR3 is TGTGCCAGCAGCCTTGGACAGCCACTGTCCGAGCAGTACTTC.

Worth noting for this clonotype: The CDR3 ends on some other residue instead of the conserved phenylalanine or tryptophan, so this is likely a read error. This sequence joins TRBV25-1 and TRBJ1-2; no firm D call. This CDR3 has 13 amino acids. Trimming pared 6 bases from V and 7 bases from J, leaving 15 bases between. CDR1 is MGHDK and CDR2 is SYGVNS in the germline V gene. The CDR3 here is CASRDWTDSGYTC. The CDR3 DNA follows: TGTGCCAGCAGAGACTGGACGGATAGTGGCTACACCTGC.

The J gene is TRBJ2-7, the V gene TRBV7-9; 9 bases line up with TRBD1. The CDR3 is 16 amino acids. Germline V gives CDR1 SEHNR, CDR2 FQNEAQ (reference sequence). Trimming removed 5 bases from V and 1 base from J; junction bases left unmatched: 9. CDR3 in amino acids: CASSLPGQGDSYEQYF. The CDR3 DNA reads TGTGCCAGCAGCCTACCGGGACAGGGTGATTCCTACGAGCAGTACTTC.

There are a few counts of this clonotype. The chain is built from TRBV27 and TRBJ1-5, with 9 bases that match TRBD1. CDR1 is MNHEY and CDR2 is SMNVEV in the germline V gene (reference sequence). The CDR3 contains 15 residues. Trimming at V came to 6 bases and at J to 2 bases, leaving 5 bases not matched to a gene. The CDR3 region is CASRWRQGGNQPQHF. For the CDR3, the DNA is TGTGCCAGCAGGTGGCGACAGGGGGGCAATCAGCCCCAGCATTTT.

This clonotype was counted between two and nine times. The rearrangement joins TRBV9 to TRBJ2-2; 11 nucleotides line up with TRBD1. Per the germline V gene, CDR1 is SGDLS and CDR2 is YYNGEE. Trimming removed 5 bases from V and 6 bases from J; junction bases left unmatched: 3. This CDR3 has 14 amino acids. The CDR3 here is CASSKGQGAGELFF. Here the CDR3 DNA reads TGTGCCAGCAGTAAGGGACAGGGGGCCGGGGAGCTGTTTTTT.

This clonotype was observed a handful of times. The gene calls are TRBV20-1 and TRBJ2-7; TRBD1 aligns across 7 bases. Germline CDR1 and CDR2: DFQATT and SNEGSKA (reference sequence). The CDR3 is 13 amino acids. Trimming removed 3 bases from V and 5 bases from J; junction bases left unmatched: 7. In nucleotides, the CDR3 is TGCAGTGCTAGCAAGGGGGCGCGAGACGAGCAGTACTTC. Encoded protein: CSASKGARDEQYF.

This clonotype has a count of ten or more. The chain carries TRBV7-6 and TRBJ1-2, with D possibly being TRBD1 (5 bases). Deletions cut 0 bases from V and 0 bases from J, with 17 bases between. The CDR3 has 18 residues. Germline CDR1 SGHVS, CDR2 FNYEAQ. Here the CDR3 reads CASSLAGAGGLPNYGYTF. CDR3 nucleotides: TGTGCCAGCAGCTTAGCGGGAGCTGGGGGGTTACCTAACTATGGCTACACCTTC. Full variable domain (missing parts from reference TRBV7-6 and TRBJ1-2): GAGVSQSPRYKVTKRGQDVALRCDPISGHVSLYWYRQALGQGPEFLTYFNYEAQQDKSGLPNDRFSAERPEGSISTLTIQRTEQRDSAMYRCASSLAGAGGLPNYGYTFGSGTRLTVV.

This clonotype was seen a handful of times. This sequence joins TRBV4-3 and TRBJ1-3; no firm D call. V was trimmed by 0 bases and J by 4 bases, leaving 4 bases between them. Germline values: CDR1 LGHNA, CDR2 YSLEER. This CDR3 region has 13 residues. The chain's CDR3 is CASSQERGNTIYF. For the CDR3, the DNA is TGCGCCAGCAGCCAAGAACGGGGAAACACCATATATTTT.

This clonotype was found a few times. The chain couples TRBV5-1 to TRBJ1-2; D gene uncertain. The CDR3 consists of 16 residues. In germline, CDR1 is SGHRS, CDR2 YFSETQ. Trimming removed 3 bases from V and 0 bases from J, with 15 bases in between. The CDR3 nucleotides read TGCGCCAGCAGCTCGGAACAAGTTTTTCCTAACTATGGCTACACCTTC. It codes for CASSSEQVFPNYGYTF.

This clonotype was seen repeatedly, ten times or more. This rearrangement joins TRBV4-1 to TRBJ2-7; 8 nucleotides match TRBD2. After removal of 3 bases from V and 7 bases from J, the junction contained 5 bases not matched to a gene. Germline V gene sequence: CDR1 MGHRA, CDR2 YSYEKL. This CDR3 comprises 13 residues. As DNA, the CDR3 is TGCGCCAGCAGCCAGGCGGGGGGCGAGGAGCAGTACTTC. It is translated as CASSQAGGEEQYF.

This clonotype appeared a few times. The rearrangement joins TRBV20-1 to TRBJ2-3; no clear D gene. CDR3 size: 16 residues. Germline lookup yields CDR1 DFQATT and CDR2 SNEGSKA (reference sequence). The germline V and J ends were trimmed by 4 bases and 6 bases, with 23 bases remaining between them. CDR3 coding DNA: TGCAGTGCTAACCACATGTTGGTTGCCCCCTTGGATACGCAGTATTTT. Its translation is CSANHMLVAPLDTQYF.

This clonotype was seen only a few times. The rearrangement links TRBV7-2 to TRBJ2-2, with 10 bases identical to TRBD2. The CDR3 spans 16 residues. Trimming at V came to 2 bases and at J to 6 bases, leaving 6 bases not matched to a gene. CDR1 and CDR2 from the germline V gene are SGHTA and FQGNSA. The CDR3 spells CASSLRIAGGPGELFF. The CDR3, as DNA: TGTGCCAGCAGCTTAAGGATAGCGGGGGGCCCCGGGGAGCTGTTTTTT.

This chain connects TRBV20-1 to TRBJ1-3, with a tentative D call TRBD1 (6 bases). V was shortened by 5 bases and J by 2 bases, with 16 bases between the two germline ends. The CDR3 totals 15 residues. CDR1 is DFQATT and CDR2 is SNEGSKA in the germline V gene (reference sequence). Here the CDR3 reads CSAHDRGQTGNTIYF. The CDR3 nucleotides read TGCAGTGCTCACGACCGGGGGCAGACTGGAAACACCATATATTTT.